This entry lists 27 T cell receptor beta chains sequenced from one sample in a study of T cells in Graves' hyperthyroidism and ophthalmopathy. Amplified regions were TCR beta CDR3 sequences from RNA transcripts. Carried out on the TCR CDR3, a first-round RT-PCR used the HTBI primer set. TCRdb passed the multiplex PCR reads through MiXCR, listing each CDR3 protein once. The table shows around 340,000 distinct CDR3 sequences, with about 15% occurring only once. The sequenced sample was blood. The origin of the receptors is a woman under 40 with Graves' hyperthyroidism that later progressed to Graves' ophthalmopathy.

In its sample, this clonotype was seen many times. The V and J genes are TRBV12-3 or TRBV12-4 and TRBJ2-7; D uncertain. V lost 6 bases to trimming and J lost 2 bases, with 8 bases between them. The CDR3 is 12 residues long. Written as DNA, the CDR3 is TGTGCCAGCAGCCGGGCCGCCTACGAGCAGTACTTC. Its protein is CASSRAAYEQYF.

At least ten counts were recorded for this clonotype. CDR3 loop: CASSPSDRPHEQYF. In nucleotides, the CDR3 is TGTGCCAGCTCACCATCGGACAGGCCCCACGAGCAGTACTTC. V gene TRBV18 combines with J gene TRBJ2-7, with 7 bases fitting TRBD1. Trimming at V came to 2 bases and at J to 5 bases, leaving 6 bases not matched to a gene. This CDR3 contains 14 residues. Germline values: CDR1 KGHSH, CDR2 LQKENI.

The CDR3: CASRTGSTDTQYF. CDR3 DNA: TGTGCCAGCCGGACAGGGAGTACAGATACGCAGTATTTT. The chain couples TRBV27 to TRBJ2-3; TRBD1 aligns across 8 bases. Germline CDR1 reads MNHEY; CDR2 reads SMNVEV (reference sequence). Germline trimming cut 8 bases from V and 3 bases from J; bases unmatched to any gene: 4. The CDR3 spans 13 residues.

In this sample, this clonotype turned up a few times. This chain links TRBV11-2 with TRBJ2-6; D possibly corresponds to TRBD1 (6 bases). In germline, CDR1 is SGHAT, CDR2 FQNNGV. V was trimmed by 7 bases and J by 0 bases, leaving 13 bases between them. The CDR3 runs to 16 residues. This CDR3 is CASTTTQGSGANVLTF. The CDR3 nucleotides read TGTGCCAGCACCACAACACAGGGCTCTGGGGCCAACGTCCTGACTTTC. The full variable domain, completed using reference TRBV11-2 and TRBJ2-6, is EAGVAQSPRYKIIEKRQSVAFWCNPISGHATLYWYQQILGQGPKLLIQFQNNGVVDDSQLPKDRFSAERLKGVDSTLKIQPAKLEDSAVYLCASTTTQGSGANVLTFGAGSRLTVL.

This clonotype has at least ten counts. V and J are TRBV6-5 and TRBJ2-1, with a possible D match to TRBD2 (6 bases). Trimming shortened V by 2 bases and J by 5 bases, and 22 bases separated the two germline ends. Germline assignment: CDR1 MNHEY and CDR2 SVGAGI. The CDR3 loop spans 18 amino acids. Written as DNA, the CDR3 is TGTGCCAGCAGTTACCTAGCTGGGACTCTAGCAAAACACAATGAGCAGTTCTTC. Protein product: CASSYLAGTLAKHNEQFF.

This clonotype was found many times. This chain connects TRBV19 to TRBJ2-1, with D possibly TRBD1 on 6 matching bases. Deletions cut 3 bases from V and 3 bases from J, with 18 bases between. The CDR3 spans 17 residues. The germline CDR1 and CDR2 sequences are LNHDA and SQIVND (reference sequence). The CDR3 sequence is CASSIGGAGAVYNEQFF. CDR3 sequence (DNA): TGTGCCAGTAGTATTGGTGGGGCAGGGGCCGTCTACAATGAGCAGTTCTTC.

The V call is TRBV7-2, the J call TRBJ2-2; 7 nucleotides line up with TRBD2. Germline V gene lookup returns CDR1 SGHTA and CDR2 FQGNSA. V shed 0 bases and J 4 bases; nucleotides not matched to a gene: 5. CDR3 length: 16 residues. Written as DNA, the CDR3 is TGTGCCAGCAGCTTAGCGGCGGGAGTTCGCACCGGGGAGCTGTTTTTT. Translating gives CASSLAAGVRTGELFF. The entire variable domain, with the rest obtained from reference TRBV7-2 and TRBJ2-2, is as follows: GAGVSQSPSNKVTEKGKDVELRCDPISGHTALYWYRQSLGQGLEFLIYFQGNSAPDKSGLPSDRFSAERTGGSVSTLTIQRTQQEDSAVYLCASSLAAGVRTGELFFGEGSRLTVL.

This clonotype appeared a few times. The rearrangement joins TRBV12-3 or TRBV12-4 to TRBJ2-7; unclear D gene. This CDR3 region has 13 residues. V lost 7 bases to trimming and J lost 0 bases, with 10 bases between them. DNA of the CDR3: TGTGCCAGCACTACCGGGCCCTCCTACGAGCAGTACTTC. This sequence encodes CASTTGPSYEQYF.

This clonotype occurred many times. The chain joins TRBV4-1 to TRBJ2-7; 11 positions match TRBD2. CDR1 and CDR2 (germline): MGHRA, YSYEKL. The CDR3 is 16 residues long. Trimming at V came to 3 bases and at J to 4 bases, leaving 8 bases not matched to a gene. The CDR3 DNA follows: TGCGCCAGCAGCCAGGTTAGCGGGAGGGACGGGTACGAGCAGTACTTC. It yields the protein CASSQVSGRDGYEQYF.

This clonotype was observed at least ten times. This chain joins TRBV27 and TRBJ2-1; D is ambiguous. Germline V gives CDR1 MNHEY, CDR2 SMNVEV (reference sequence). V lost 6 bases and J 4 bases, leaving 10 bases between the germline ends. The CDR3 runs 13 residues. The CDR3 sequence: CASRSLIYNEQFF. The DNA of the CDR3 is TGTGCCAGCAGATCTCTCATATACAATGAGCAGTTCTTC.

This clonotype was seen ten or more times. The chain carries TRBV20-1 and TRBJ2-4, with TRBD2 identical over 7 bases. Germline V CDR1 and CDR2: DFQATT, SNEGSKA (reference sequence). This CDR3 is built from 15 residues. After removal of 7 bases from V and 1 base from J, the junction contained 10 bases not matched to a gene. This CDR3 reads CSVAGGGEAKNIQYF. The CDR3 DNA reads TGCAGTGTCGCAGGCGGGGGAGAGGCCAAAAACATTCAGTACTTC.

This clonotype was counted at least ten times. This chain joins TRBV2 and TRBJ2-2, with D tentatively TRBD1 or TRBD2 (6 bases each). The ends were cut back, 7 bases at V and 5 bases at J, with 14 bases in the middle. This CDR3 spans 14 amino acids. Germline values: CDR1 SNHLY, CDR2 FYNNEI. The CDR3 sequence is CASIYREATGELFF. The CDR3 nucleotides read TGTGCCAGCATCTACAGGGAGGCTACCGGGGAGCTGTTTTTT.

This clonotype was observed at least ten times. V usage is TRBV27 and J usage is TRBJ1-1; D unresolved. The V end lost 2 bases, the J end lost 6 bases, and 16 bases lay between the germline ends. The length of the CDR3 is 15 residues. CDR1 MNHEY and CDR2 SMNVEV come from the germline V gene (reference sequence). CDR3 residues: CASSLGTLGISEAFF. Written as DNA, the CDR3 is TGTGCCAGCAGTTTAGGTACATTGGGGATTTCTGAAGCTTTCTTT.

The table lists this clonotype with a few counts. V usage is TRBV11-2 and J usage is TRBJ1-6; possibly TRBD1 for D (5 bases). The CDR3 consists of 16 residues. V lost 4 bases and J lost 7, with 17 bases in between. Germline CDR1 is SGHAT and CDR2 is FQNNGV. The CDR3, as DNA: TGTGCCAGCAGCTCAGACGGGGCTTCGGGAAATTCACCCCTCCACTTT. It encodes CASSSDGASGNSPLHF.

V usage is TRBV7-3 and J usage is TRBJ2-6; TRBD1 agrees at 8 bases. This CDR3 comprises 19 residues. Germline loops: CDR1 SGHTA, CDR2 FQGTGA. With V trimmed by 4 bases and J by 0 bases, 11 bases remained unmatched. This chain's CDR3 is CASSYPKTGESSGANVLTF. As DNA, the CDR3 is TGTGCCAGCAGCTACCCCAAGACAGGGGAAAGCTCTGGGGCCAACGTCCTGACTTTC.

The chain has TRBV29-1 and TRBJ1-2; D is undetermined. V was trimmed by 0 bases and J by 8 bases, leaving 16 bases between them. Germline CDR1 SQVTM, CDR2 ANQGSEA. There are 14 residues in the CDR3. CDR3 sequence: CSVEDLGRSTGYTF. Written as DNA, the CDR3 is TGCAGCGTTGAAGATCTAGGGAGAAGTACGGGCTACACCTTC.

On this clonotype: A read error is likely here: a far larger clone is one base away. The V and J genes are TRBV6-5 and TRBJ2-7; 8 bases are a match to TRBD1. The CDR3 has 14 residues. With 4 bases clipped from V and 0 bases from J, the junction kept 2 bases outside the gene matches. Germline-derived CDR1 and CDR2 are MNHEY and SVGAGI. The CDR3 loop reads CASSFTGGSYEQYF. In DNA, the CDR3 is TGTGCCAGCAGTTTCACAGGGGGCTCCTACGAGCAGTACTTC.

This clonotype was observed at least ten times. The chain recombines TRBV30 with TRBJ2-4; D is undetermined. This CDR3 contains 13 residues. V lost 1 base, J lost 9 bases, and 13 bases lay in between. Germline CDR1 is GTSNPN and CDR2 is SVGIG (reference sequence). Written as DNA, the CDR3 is TGTGCCTGGAGTGAAGCTACTAAGGTCATTCAGTACTTC. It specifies CAWSEATKVIQYF.

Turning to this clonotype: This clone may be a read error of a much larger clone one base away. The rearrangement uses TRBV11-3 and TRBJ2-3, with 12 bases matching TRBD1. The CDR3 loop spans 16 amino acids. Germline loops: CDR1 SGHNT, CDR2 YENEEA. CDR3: CASSQGTGGAKNTQCF. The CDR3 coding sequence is TGTGCCAGCAGCCAAGGGACAGGGGGCGCGAAAAATACGCAGTGTTTT.

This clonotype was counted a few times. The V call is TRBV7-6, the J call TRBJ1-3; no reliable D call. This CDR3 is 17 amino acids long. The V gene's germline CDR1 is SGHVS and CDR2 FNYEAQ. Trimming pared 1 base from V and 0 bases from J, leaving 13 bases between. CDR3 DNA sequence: TGTGCCAGCAGCTTAGAAAGGCAGGCTCACTCTGGAAACACCATATATTTT. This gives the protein CASSLERQAHSGNTIYF.

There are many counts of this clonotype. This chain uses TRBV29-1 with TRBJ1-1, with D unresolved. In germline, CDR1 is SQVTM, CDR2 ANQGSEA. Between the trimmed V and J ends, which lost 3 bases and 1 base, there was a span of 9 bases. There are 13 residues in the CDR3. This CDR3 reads CSVDTNRNTEAFF. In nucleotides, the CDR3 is TGCAGCGTTGATACCAACAGGAACACTGAAGCTTTCTTT.

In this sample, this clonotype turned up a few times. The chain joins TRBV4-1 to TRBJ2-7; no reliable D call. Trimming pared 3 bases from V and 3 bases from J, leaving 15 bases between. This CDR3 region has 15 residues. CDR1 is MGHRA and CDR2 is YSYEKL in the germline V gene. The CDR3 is CASSQDASRFYEQYF. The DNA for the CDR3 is TGCGCCAGCAGCCAGGACGCGTCACGGTTCTACGAGCAGTACTTC.

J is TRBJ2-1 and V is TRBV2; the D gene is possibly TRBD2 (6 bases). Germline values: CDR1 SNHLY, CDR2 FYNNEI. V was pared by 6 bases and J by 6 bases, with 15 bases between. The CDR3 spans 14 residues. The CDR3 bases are TGTGCCAGCAGAGGCGGGGTAGCCTTCAATGAGCAGTTCTTC. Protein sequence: CASRGGVAFNEQFF.

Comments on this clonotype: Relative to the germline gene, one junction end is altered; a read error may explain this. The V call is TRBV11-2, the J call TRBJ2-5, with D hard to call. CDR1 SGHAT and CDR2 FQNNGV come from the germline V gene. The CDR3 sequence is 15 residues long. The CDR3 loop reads CASSLLHGFQEAQYF. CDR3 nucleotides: TGTGCCAGCAGCCTCCTTCACGGGTTCCAAGAGGCCCAGTACTTC.

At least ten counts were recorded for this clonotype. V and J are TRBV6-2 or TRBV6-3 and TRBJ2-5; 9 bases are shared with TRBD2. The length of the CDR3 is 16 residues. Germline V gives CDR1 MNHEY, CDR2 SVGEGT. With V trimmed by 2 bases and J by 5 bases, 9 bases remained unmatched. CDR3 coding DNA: TGTGCCAGCAGTTACCTCCGGACTAGCGTGAAGGAGACCCAGTACTTC. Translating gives CASSYLRTSVKETQYF.

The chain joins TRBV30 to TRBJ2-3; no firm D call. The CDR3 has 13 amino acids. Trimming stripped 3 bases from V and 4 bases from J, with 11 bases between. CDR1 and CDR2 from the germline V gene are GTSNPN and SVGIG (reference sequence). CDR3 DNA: TGTGCCTGGAGCCTCATGGGCGCAGATACGCAGTATTTT. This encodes CAWSLMGADTQYF.

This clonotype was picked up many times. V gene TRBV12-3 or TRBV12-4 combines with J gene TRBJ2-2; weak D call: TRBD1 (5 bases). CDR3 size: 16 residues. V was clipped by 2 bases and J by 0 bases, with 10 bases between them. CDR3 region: CASSLKQGTNTGELFF. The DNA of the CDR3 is TGTGCCAGCAGTTTAAAGCAGGGAACGAACACCGGGGAGCTGTTTTTT.